One T cell receptor beta chain is described in this entry. These data belong to a study of T-cell memory formation after mild COVID-19. Germline CDR1 LGHNA, CDR2 YSLEER. The V gene lost 0 bases and the J gene lost 1 base, with 11 bases spanning the gap. The CDR3 runs to 16 residues. TCRdb analysed the 5' RACE reads with MiXCR anew, one entry per CDR3 protein. In the table there are 300,000 or so distinct CDR3 sequences, more than 15% of which are singletons. The origin of this receptor is a man between 18 and 35 years old who had mild COVID-19 (a few samples of this study predate the infection). Cell type and time point are not known. Specimen: PBMCs or a T cell subset sorted from them (not recorded which). J is TRBJ2-3 and V is TRBV4-3; maybe TRBD1 (6 bases). CDR3 DNA sequence: TGCGCCAGCAGCCAAGATAGGGGGTACCGCACAGATACGCAGTATTTT. This sequence encodes CASSQDRGYRTDTQYF.